This T cell receptor beta chain appears in the sequencing data of a study of CD8 T cells in ankylosing spondylitis. TCRdb redid the calling of the 5' RACE reads with MiXCR, one entry per CDR3 protein. The data contain about 69,000 distinct CDR3 sequences, 5.3% of them singletons. The table lists this clonotype with many counts. Trimming cost V 6 bases and J 3 bases, with 11 bases left between them. Germline CDR1 MNHEY, CDR2 SVGEGT. The CDR3 is 14 residues long. The clonotype was recovered from a male donor with ankylosing spondylitis or in good health (not recorded which). The specimen was blood, either unsorted or a sorted T cell fraction (not recorded which). The chain has TRBV6-2 or TRBV6-3 and TRBJ2-2, with a tentative D call TRBD1 (5 bases). The CDR3 is CASREPGYTGELFF. DNA for the CDR3: TGTGCCAGCAGAGAACCAGGGTACACCGGGGAGCTGTTTTTT.